This T cell receptor (beta chain) is drawn from a study of T cells in Graves' hyperthyroidism and ophthalmopathy. This clonotype came up many times. RNA transcripts were the template for amplifying TCR beta CDR3 regions. A set of HTBI primers served as the primers for a first-round RT-PCR of the TCR CDR3. Each CDR3 protein gets one entry after TCRdb re-called the multiplex PCR reads with MiXCR. The profile covers a few hundred thousand distinct CDR3 sequences, with roughly 15% appearing a single time and less than 20% taken by the ten largest. With V trimmed by 7 bases and J by 3 bases, 4 bases remained unmatched. Looked up from germline, CDR1 is LNHNV and CDR2 is YYDKDF (reference sequence). This CDR3 has 14 residues.

The clonotype comes from a woman under 40 with Graves' ophthalmopathy. The sequencing input was blood. The V call is TRBV15, the J call TRBJ2-2; 8 nucleotides agree with TRBD1. The CDR3 coding sequence is TGTGCCACCACGCAGGGGGCGGACACCGGGGAGCTGTTTTTT. Protein: CATTQGADTGELFF.